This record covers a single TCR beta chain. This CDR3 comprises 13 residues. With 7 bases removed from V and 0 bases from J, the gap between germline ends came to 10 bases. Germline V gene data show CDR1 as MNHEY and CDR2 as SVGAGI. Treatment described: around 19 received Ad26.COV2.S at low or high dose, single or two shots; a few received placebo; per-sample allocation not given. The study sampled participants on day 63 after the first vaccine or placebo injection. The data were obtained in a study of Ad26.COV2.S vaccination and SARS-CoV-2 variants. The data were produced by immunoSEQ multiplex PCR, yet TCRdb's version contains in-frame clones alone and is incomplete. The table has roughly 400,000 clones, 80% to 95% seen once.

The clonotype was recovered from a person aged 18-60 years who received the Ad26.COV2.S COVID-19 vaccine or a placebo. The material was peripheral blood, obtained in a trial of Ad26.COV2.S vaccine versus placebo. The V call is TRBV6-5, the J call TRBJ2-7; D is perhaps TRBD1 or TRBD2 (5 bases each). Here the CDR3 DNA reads TGTGCCAGCACGCCGGGGCTCTCCTACGAGCAGTACTTC. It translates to CASTPGLSYEQYF.